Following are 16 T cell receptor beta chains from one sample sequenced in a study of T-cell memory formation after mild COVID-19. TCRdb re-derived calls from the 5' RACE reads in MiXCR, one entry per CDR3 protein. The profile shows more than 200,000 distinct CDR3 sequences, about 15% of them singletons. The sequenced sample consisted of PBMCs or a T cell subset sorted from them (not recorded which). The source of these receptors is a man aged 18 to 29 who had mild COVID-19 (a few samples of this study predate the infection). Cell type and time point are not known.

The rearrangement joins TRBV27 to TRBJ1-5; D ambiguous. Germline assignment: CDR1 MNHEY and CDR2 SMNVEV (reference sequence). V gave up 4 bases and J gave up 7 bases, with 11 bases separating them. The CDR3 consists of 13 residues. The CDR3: CASSYDRRQPQHF. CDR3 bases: TGTGCCAGCAGTTATGATCGGAGACAGCCCCAGCATTTT.

CDR3 region: CASSPPTGKGTDTQYF. CDR3 nucleotides: TGTGCCAGCAGCCCCCCAACAGGGAAGGGCACAGATACGCAGTATTTT. This sequence joins TRBV5-6 and TRBJ2-3, with D possibly TRBD1 on 6 matching bases. The CDR3 covers 16 residues. The V gene's germline CDR1 is SGHDT and CDR2 YYEEEE. V gave up 4 bases and J gave up 1 base, with 16 bases separating them. Full variable domain (missing parts from reference TRBV5-6 and TRBJ2-3): DAGVTQSPTHLIKTRGQQVTLRCSPKSGHDTVSWYQQALGQGPQFIFQYYEEEERQRGNFPDRFSGHQFPNYSSELNVNALLLGDSALYLCASSPPTGKGTDTQYFGPGTRLTVL.

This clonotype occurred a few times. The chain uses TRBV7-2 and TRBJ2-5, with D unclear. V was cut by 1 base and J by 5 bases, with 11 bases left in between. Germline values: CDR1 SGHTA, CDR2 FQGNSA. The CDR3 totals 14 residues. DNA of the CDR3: TGTGCCAGCAGCTTAGTGGCCCTCGGGGAGACCCAGTACTTC. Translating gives CASSLVALGETQYF.

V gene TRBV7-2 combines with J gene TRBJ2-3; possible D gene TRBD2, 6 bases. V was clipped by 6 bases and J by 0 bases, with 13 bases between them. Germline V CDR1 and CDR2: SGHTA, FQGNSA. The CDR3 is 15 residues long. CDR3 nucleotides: TGTGCCAGCAGGCCTCCGGGACTGAGCACAGATACGCAGTATTTT. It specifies CASRPPGLSTDTQYF.

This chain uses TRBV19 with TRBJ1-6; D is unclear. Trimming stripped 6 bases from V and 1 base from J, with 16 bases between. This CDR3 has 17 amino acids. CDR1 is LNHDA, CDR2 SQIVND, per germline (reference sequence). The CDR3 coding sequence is TGTGCCAGTAGAAATGCTCGGTCGGTGTCCTATAATTCACCCCTCCACTTT. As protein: CASRNARSVSYNSPLHF.

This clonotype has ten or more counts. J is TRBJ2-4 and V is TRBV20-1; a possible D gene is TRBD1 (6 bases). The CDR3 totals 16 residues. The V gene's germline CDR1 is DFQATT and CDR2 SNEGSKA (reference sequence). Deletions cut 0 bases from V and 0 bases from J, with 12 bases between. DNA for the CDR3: TGCAGTGCTAGAGATTTGGGGGCCCTAGCCAAAAACATTCAGTACTTC. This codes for CSARDLGALAKNIQYF.

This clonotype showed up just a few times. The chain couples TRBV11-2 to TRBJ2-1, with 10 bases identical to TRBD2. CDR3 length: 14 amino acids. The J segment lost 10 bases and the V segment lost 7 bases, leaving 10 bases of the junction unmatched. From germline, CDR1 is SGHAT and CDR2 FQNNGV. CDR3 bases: TGTGCCAGCACCTCGACTAGCGGGCGGAGGGAGCAGTTCTTC. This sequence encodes CASTSTSGRREQFF.

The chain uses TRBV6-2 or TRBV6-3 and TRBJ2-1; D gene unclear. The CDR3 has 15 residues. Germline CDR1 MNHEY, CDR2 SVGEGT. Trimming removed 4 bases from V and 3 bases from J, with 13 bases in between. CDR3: CASSSFTRGYNEQFF. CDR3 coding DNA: TGTGCCAGCAGTTCCTTCACTCGCGGCTACAATGAGCAGTTCTTC.

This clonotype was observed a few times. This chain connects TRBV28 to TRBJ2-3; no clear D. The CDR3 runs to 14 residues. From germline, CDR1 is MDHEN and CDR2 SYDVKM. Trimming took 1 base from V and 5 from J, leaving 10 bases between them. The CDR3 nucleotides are TGTGCCAGCAGTTTATCGCTAGTAGAAGATACGCAGTATTTT. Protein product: CASSLSLVEDTQYF.

The CDR3 is CATSDSGSQVYGYTF. The CDR3 DNA reads TGTGCCACCAGTGATTCTGGGTCACAGGTATATGGCTACACCTTC. J is TRBJ1-2 and V is TRBV24-1; a possible D gene is TRBD1 (5 bases). CDR3 size: 15 residues. CDR1 KGHDR and CDR2 SFDVKD come from the germline V gene. V was clipped by 2 bases and J by 5 bases, with 14 bases between them.

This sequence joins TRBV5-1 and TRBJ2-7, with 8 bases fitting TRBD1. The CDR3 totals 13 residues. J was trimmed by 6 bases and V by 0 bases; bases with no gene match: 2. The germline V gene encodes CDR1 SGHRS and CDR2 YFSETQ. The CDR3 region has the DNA TGCGCCAGCAGCTTGGATGGACAGGGCGAGCAGTACGTC. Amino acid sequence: CASSLDGQGEQYV.

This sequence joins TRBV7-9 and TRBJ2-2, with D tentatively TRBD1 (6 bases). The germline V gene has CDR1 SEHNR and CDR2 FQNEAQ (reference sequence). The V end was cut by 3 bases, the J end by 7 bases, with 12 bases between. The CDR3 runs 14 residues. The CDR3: CASSLRDTGGELFF. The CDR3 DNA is TGTGCCAGCAGCTTGAGGGACACGGGCGGGGAGCTGTTTTTT.

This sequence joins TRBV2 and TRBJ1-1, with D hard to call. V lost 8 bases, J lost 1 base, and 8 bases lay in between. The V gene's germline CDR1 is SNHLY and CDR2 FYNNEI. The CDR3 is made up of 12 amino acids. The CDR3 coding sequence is TGTGCCAGCCCACCGGGGAACACTGAAGCTTTCTTT. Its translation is CASPPGNTEAFF.

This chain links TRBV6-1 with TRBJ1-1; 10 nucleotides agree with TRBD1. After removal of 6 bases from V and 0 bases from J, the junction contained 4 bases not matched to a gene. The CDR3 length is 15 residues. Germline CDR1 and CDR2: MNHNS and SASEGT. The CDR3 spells CASRAGQGLNTEAFF. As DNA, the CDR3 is TGTGCCAGCAGAGCGGGACAGGGGTTGAACACTGAAGCTTTCTTT.

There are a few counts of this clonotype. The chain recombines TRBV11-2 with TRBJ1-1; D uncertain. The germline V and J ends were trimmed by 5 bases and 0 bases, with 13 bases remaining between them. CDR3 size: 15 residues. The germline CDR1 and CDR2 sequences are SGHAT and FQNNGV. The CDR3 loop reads CASSPRRGLNTEAFF. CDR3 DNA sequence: TGTGCCAGCAGCCCCCGCCGCGGACTGAACACTGAAGCTTTCTTT.

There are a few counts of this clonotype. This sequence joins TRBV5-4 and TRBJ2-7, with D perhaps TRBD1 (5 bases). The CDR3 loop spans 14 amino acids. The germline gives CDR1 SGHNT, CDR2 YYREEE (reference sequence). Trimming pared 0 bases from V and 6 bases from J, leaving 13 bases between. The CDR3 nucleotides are TGTGCCAGCAGCTTGGGGGGCCGGGCAGGCGAGCAGTACGTC. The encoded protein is CASSLGGRAGEQYV.